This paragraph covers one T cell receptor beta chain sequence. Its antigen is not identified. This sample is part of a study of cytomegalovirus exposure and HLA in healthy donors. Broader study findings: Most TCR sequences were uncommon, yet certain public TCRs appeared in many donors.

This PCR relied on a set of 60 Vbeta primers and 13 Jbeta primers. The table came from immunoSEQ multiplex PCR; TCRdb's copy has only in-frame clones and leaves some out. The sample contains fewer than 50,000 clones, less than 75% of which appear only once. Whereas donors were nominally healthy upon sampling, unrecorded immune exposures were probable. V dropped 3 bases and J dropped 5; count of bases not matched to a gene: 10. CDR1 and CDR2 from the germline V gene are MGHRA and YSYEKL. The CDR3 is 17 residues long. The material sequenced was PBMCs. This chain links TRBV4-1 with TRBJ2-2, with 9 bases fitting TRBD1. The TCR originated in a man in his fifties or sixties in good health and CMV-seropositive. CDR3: CASSQKSGTGKTGELFF. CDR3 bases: TGCGCCAGCAGCCAGAAATCCGGGACAGGGAAAACCGGGGAGCTGTTTTTT.